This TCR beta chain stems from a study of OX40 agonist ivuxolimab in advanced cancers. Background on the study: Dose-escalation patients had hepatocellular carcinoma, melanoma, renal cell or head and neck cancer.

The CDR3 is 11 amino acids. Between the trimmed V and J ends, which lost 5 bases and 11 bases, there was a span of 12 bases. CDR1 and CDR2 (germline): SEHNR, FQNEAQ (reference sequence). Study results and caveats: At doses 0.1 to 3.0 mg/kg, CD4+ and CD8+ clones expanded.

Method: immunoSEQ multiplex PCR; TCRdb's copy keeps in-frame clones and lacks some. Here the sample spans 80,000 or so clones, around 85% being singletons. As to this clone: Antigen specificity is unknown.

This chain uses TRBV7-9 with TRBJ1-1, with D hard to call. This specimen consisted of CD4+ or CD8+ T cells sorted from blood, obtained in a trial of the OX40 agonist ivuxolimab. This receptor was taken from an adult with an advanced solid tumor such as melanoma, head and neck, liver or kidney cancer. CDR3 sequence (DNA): TGTGCCAGCAGCCCCACGAACGCGGCTTTCTTT. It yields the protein CASSPTNAAFF. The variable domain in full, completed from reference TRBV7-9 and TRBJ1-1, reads DTGVSQNPRHKITKRGQNVTFRCDPISEHNRLYWYRQTLGQGPEFLTYFQNEAQLEKSRLLSDRFSAERPKGSFSTLEIQRTEQGDSAMYLCASSPTNAAFFGQGTRLTVV.